This T cell receptor (beta chain) comes out of a study of shared clonotypes between healthy human individuals. On this clone itself: What it recognizes is unknown.

General study results and limits: Non-shared clonotypes displayed generation probabilities falling below those of clonotypes present in all four donors.

Clones were read by immunoSEQ multiplex PCR, and TCRdb kept only the in-frame ones, dropping some. The sample consists of millions of clones, around 90% of them appearing once. The sequence was collected from a man aged 18 to 35 in good health. Specimen: naive CD4+ T cells sorted from blood. The subset: CD45RA+ positively selected.

As DNA, the CDR3 is TGTGCCAGCAGCAAACAGGGCGCTCAACATCGCACAGATACGCAGTATTTT. Translation: CASSKQGAQHRTDTQYF. V gene TRBV21-1 combines with J gene TRBJ2-3; TRBD1 was called by the table and not checked on the DNA. TRBV21-1 represents a pseudogene. The CDR3 totals 17 residues.